The sequence of this T cell receptor beta chain was determined in a study of T cell changes during pregnancy in multiple sclerosis. The repertoire was sequenced with immunoSEQ multiplex PCR; TCRdb's copy has only in-frame clones and lacks some. This table has about 62,000 clones, approximately 92% appearing once. The specimen comprised peripheral blood, sampled in the second trimester of pregnancy. The receptor was isolated from a female donor in good health, enrolled as a control in a pregnancy study.

The CDR3 loop is CASSLTVPGELFF. The CDR3 DNA reads as TGTGCCAGCAGTCTCACAGTCCCCGGGGAGCTGTTTTTT. The chain is built from TRBV27 and TRBJ2-2; D gene ambiguous. CDR1 is MNHEY, CDR2 SMNVEV, per germline (reference sequence). V lost 5 bases and J 6 bases, leaving 10 bases between the germline ends. This CDR3 is built from 13 residues.